The rows below give T cell receptor beta chains drawn from one sample of a study of cytomegalovirus exposure and HLA in healthy donors. TCRdb's table, derived via immunoSEQ multiplex PCR, lists solely in-frame clones and lacks some. This sample yields 200,000 to 250,000 clones, of which 75% to 85% are seen a single time; roughly 2.5% belongs to the top ten. The sequencing input was PBMCs. The receptor source for this set is a woman aged 55 to 70 in good health and CMV-seropositive. Both conserved end residues are part of each CDR3. The order of the fields is J gene, D gene, clone size, V gene, CDR3 protein, CDR3 DNA. A D gene is named only where the DNA matches it firmly. Some rows have no size entry. The others give once, few or many, or a class for an expanded clone.

j_call: TRBJ1-1
d_call: NA
clone_size: NA
v_call: TRBV19
cdr3_aa: CASSSGGGPEAFF
cdr3_nt: TGTGCCAGTAGTTCAGGTGGAGGTCCTGAAGCTTTCTTT

j_call: TRBJ2-3
d_call: NA
clone_size: NA
v_call: TRBV2
cdr3_aa: CASSGVLAIADTQYF
cdr3_nt: TGTGCCAGCAGTGGTGTACTAGCAATTGCAGATACGCAGTATTTT

j_call: TRBJ1-5
d_call: NA
clone_size: NA
v_call: TRBV10-2
cdr3_aa: CASSEQSLQPQHF
cdr3_nt: TGCGCCAGCAGTGAACAGAGCCTCCAGCCCCAGCATTTT

j_call: TRBJ2-3
d_call: TRBD1
clone_size: NA
v_call: TRBV11-2
cdr3_aa: CASSYVQGAITDTQYF
cdr3_nt: TGTGCCAGCAGCTACGTACAGGGGGCCATCACAGATACGCAGTATTTT

j_call: TRBJ2-5
d_call: TRBD2
clone_size: NA
v_call: TRBV10-3
cdr3_aa: CASRREGETQYF
cdr3_nt: TGTGCCAGCCGGCGGGAGGGAGAGACCCAGTACTTC

j_call: TRBJ1-4
d_call: NA
clone_size: NA
v_call: TRBV7-6
cdr3_aa: CASSLSRGRLFF
cdr3_nt: TGTGCCAGCAGCTTAAGCAGGGGTCGGCTGTTTTTT

j_call: TRBJ1-4
d_call: NA
clone_size: NA
v_call: TRBV29-1
cdr3_aa: CSVAGVANEKLFF
cdr3_nt: TGCAGCGTTGCAGGGGTCGCTAATGAAAAACTGTTTTTT

j_call: TRBJ2-7
d_call: NA
clone_size: NA
v_call: TRBV2
cdr3_aa: CASSDRGSYEQYF
cdr3_nt: TGCGCCAGCAGTGATAGGGGCTCCTACGAGCAGTACTTC

j_call: TRBJ2-1
d_call: NA
clone_size: NA
v_call: TRBV28
cdr3_aa: CASSDGQLYNEQFF
cdr3_nt: TGTGCCAGCAGTGACGGACAGCTCTACAATGAGCAGTTCTTC

j_call: TRBJ2-7
d_call: TRBD2
clone_size: once
v_call: TRBV15
cdr3_aa: CATSRTHTGTSGSYEQYF
cdr3_nt: TGTGCCACCAGCAGAACCCATACCGGGACTAGCGGCTCCTACGAGCAGTACTTC

j_call: TRBJ1-2
d_call: NA
clone_size: NA
v_call: TRBV28
cdr3_aa: CASSPGQQFTYGYTF
cdr3_nt: TGTGCCAGCAGCCCCGGACAGCAATTCACATATGGCTACACCTTC

j_call: TRBJ2-3
d_call: TRBD2
clone_size: NA
v_call: TRBV5-1
cdr3_aa: CASSLLGLAVSTTDTQYF
cdr3_nt: TGCGCCAGCAGCTTGTTGGGACTAGCGGTTTCGACCACAGATACGCAGTATTTT

j_call: TRBJ2-3
d_call: NA
clone_size: NA
v_call: TRBV27
cdr3_aa: CASSLNPKLRTDTQYF
cdr3_nt: TGTGCCAGCAGTTTAAACCCAAAGCTACGCACAGATACGCAGTATTTT

j_call: TRBJ2-2
d_call: NA
clone_size: NA
v_call: TRBV5-5
cdr3_aa: CASSLKGYVAASTGELFF
cdr3_nt: TGTGCCAGCAGCTTGAAGGGGTATGTAGCGGCGAGCACCGGGGAGCTGTTTTTT

j_call: TRBJ1-3
d_call: TRBD1
clone_size: NA
v_call: TRBV2
cdr3_aa: CASPPTGGDTIYF
cdr3_nt: TGTGCCAGCCCCCCGACAGGGGGGGACACCATATATTTT

j_call: TRBJ2-3
d_call: NA
clone_size: NA
v_call: TRBV5-4
cdr3_aa: CASTLPTGPGLWYF
cdr3_nt: TGTGCCAGCACCCTACCTACAGGGCCCGGGCTCTGGTATTTT

j_call: TRBJ2-5
d_call: TRBD1
clone_size: NA
v_call: TRBV5-1
cdr3_aa: CASSAPGQGGTTAQYF
cdr3_nt: TGCGCCAGCAGCGCGCCGGGACAGGGGGGGACGACCGCCCAGTACTTC

j_call: TRBJ2-1
d_call: TRBD2
clone_size: NA
v_call: TRBV13
cdr3_aa: CASSLGMRGGRNEQFF
cdr3_nt: TGTGCCAGCAGCTTAGGGATGCGGGGGGGGAGGAATGAGCAGTTCTTC

j_call: TRBJ2-2
d_call: NA
clone_size: NA
v_call: TRBV6-1
cdr3_aa: CASRAGTVAGELFF
cdr3_nt: TGTGCCAGCAGGGCGGGAACCGTTGCCGGGGAGCTGTTTTTT

j_call: TRBJ2-2
d_call: NA
clone_size: NA
v_call: TRBV1
cdr3_aa: CTSRPTPGLGQGGELFF
cdr3_nt: TGCACCAGCAGACCTACCCCGGGACTAGGACAAGGTGGGGAGCTGTTTTTT

j_call: TRBJ2-2
d_call: TRBD2
clone_size: NA
v_call: TRBV18
cdr3_aa: CASSPPTSYNTGELFF
cdr3_nt: TGTGCCAGCTCACCACCGACTAGCTACAACACCGGGGAGCTGTTTTTT

j_call: TRBJ1-5
d_call: TRBD1
clone_size: NA
v_call: TRBV6-4
cdr3_aa: CAKITGGEMAYGNQPQHF
cdr3_nt: TGTGCCAAGATAACAGGGGGCGAAATGGCCTATGGGAATCAGCCCCAGCATTTT

j_call: TRBJ1-1
d_call: NA
clone_size: NA
v_call: TRBV18
cdr3_aa: CASSLLGATEAFF
cdr3_nt: TGTGCCAGCTCACTACTGGGAGCCACTGAAGCTTTCTTT

j_call: TRBJ2-7
d_call: NA
clone_size: few
v_call: TRBV7-8
cdr3_aa: CASSLAGPYEQYF
cdr3_nt: TGTGCCAGCAGCTTAGCGGGGCCCTACGAGCAGTACTTC

j_call: TRBJ1-6
d_call: NA
clone_size: once
v_call: TRBV10-3
cdr3_aa: CAISDPSLGGARDSPLHF
cdr3_nt: TGTGCCATCAGTGACCCTTCCTTGGGGGGGGCTCGGGATTCACCCCTCCACTTT

j_call: TRBJ1-3
d_call: NA
clone_size: NA
v_call: TRBV7-9
cdr3_aa: CASRTNGGTGNTIYF
cdr3_nt: TGTGCCAGCCGGACTAACGGAGGGACCGGAAACACCATATATTTT

j_call: TRBJ1-1
d_call: NA
clone_size: once
v_call: TRBV6-6
cdr3_aa: CASYNGVRGTEAFF
cdr3_nt: TGTGCCAGTTACAACGGGGTAAGAGGCACTGAAGCTTTCTTT

j_call: TRBJ1-2
d_call: NA
clone_size: NA
v_call: TRBV6-1
cdr3_aa: CASSESPNNYGYTF
cdr3_nt: TGTGCCAGCAGTGAGAGTCCCAATAACTATGGCTACACCTTC

j_call: TRBJ2-1
d_call: TRBD1
clone_size: once
v_call: TRBV30
cdr3_aa: CAGKGAGPGEQFF
cdr3_nt: TGTGCCGGGAAGGGGGCCGGCCCCGGCGAGCAGTTCTTC

j_call: TRBJ1-1
d_call: TRBD1
clone_size: NA
v_call: TRBV7-8
cdr3_aa: CASSFPGQGATEAFF
cdr3_nt: TGTGCCAGCAGCTTCCCGGGACAGGGGGCCACTGAAGCTTTCTTT

j_call: TRBJ2-4
d_call: TRBD2
clone_size: NA
v_call: TRBV4-2
cdr3_aa: CASSQEFGTSGEYF
cdr3_nt: TGTGCCAGCAGCCAAGAGTTCGGGACTAGCGGCGAGTACTTC

j_call: TRBJ2-3
d_call: TRBD1
clone_size: NA
v_call: TRBV19
cdr3_aa: CASSIGQGRGDTQYF
cdr3_nt: TGTGCCAGTAGTATAGGACAGGGAAGAGGAGATACGCAGTATTTT

j_call: TRBJ1-2
d_call: TRBD1
clone_size: NA
v_call: TRBV19
cdr3_aa: CASSLSRQGLWDGYTF
cdr3_nt: TGTGCCAGTAGTCTTTCCAGACAGGGCCTCTGGGATGGCTACACCTTC

j_call: TRBJ1-2
d_call: TRBD1
clone_size: NA
v_call: TRBV4-3
cdr3_aa: CASSQVGDRGRDGYTF
cdr3_nt: TGCGCCAGCAGCCAAGTGGGGGACAGGGGGCGCGATGGCTACACCTTC

j_call: TRBJ1-5
d_call: NA
clone_size: NA
v_call: TRBV7-2
cdr3_aa: CASSSTPWPQSTQHF
cdr3_nt: TGTGCCAGCAGCTCTACCCCCTGGCCACAGTCGACCCAGCATTTT

j_call: TRBJ1-1
d_call: TRBD1
clone_size: NA
v_call: TRBV6-1
cdr3_aa: CASSETGGVPEAFF
cdr3_nt: TGTGCCAGCAGTGAGACAGGGGGAGTTCCTGAAGCTTTCTTT

j_call: TRBJ1-5
d_call: NA
clone_size: NA
v_call: TRBV7-2
cdr3_aa: CASSLQDGDQPQHF
cdr3_nt: TGTGCCAGCAGCTTACAGGACGGGGATCAGCCCCAGCATTTT

j_call: TRBJ1-4
d_call: NA
clone_size: NA
v_call: TRBV2
cdr3_aa: CATSRGGSYEKLFF
cdr3_nt: TGTGCTACCAGCAGAGGGGGATCGTACGAAAAACTGTTTTTT

j_call: TRBJ2-5
d_call: TRBD2
clone_size: NA
v_call: TRBV7-2
cdr3_aa: CASSPLGGGTKETQYF
cdr3_nt: TGTGCCAGCAGCCCCTTAGGCGGGGGGACCAAAGAGACCCAGTACTTC

j_call: TRBJ2-7
d_call: TRBD1
clone_size: few
v_call: TRBV11-2
cdr3_aa: CASSYSTGGNEQYF
cdr3_nt: TGTGCCAGCAGCTACAGCACAGGGGGCAACGAGCAGTACTTC

j_call: TRBJ2-7
d_call: TRBD1
clone_size: NA
v_call: TRBV28
cdr3_aa: CASSRQGAGYEQYF
cdr3_nt: TGTGCCAGCAGTCGACAGGGGGCGGGATACGAGCAGTACTTC

j_call: TRBJ2-2
d_call: NA
clone_size: NA
v_call: TRBV7-3
cdr3_aa: CASSPANTGELFF
cdr3_nt: TGTGCCAGCAGCCCCGCGAACACCGGGGAGCTGTTTTTT

j_call: TRBJ2-7
d_call: NA
clone_size: NA
v_call: TRBV5-4
cdr3_aa: CASSSRSASYEQYF
cdr3_nt: TGTGCCAGCAGCTCGAGAAGCGCTTCCTACGAGCAGTACTTC

j_call: TRBJ2-4
d_call: TRBD1
clone_size: NA
v_call: TRBV5-1
cdr3_aa: CASSPDRGGGIQYF
cdr3_nt: TGCGCCAGCAGCCCGGACAGGGGAGGGGGCATTCAGTACTTC

j_call: TRBJ2-1
d_call: TRBD2
clone_size: once
v_call: TRBV5-6
cdr3_aa: CASSLRTSGAYNEQFF
cdr3_nt: TGTGCCAGCAGCCTACGGACTAGCGGGGCTTACAATGAGCAGTTCTTC

j_call: TRBJ1-2
d_call: NA
clone_size: few
v_call: TRBV10-1
cdr3_aa: CASVRSYGYTF
cdr3_nt: TGCGCCAGCGTAAGGAGCTATGGCTACACCTTC

j_call: TRBJ2-5
d_call: TRBD2
clone_size: NA
v_call: TRBV6-6
cdr3_aa: CASSFGLAGEETQYF
cdr3_nt: TGTGCCAGCAGTTTCGGACTAGCGGGGGAAGAGACCCAGTACTTC

j_call: TRBJ2-1
d_call: TRBD2
clone_size: NA
v_call: TRBV30
cdr3_aa: CAWGKDGGRAEQFF
cdr3_nt: TGTGCCTGGGGGAAGGATGGCGGGAGAGCAGAGCAGTTCTTC

j_call: TRBJ1-2
d_call: TRBD1
clone_size: NA
v_call: TRBV6-1
cdr3_aa: CASNLGQGYGYTF
cdr3_nt: TGTGCCAGCAATCTGGGACAGGGCTATGGCTACACCTTC

j_call: TRBJ2-5
d_call: NA
clone_size: NA
v_call: TRBV2
cdr3_aa: CASSEYSTQETQYF
cdr3_nt: TGTGCCAGCAGTGAATACAGTACCCAAGAGACCCAGTACTTC

j_call: TRBJ2-3
d_call: TRBD2
clone_size: NA
v_call: TRBV11-2
cdr3_aa: CASSESGGSTADTQYF
cdr3_nt: TGTGCCAGCAGCGAGTCAGGCGGGAGTACAGCAGATACGCAGTATTTT

j_call: TRBJ2-1
d_call: TRBD2
clone_size: few
v_call: TRBV19
cdr3_aa: CASTSGGLSSYNEQFF
cdr3_nt: TGTGCCAGTACTAGCGGGGGCCTCAGCTCCTACAATGAGCAGTTCTTC

j_call: TRBJ1-1
d_call: NA
clone_size: NA
v_call: TRBV5-1
cdr3_aa: CASADRPNTEAFF
cdr3_nt: TGCGCCAGCGCTGACAGGCCGAACACTGAAGCTTTCTTT

j_call: TRBJ1-4
d_call: NA
clone_size: NA
v_call: TRBV7-8
cdr3_aa: CASSLGGGEEKLFF
cdr3_nt: TGTGCCAGCAGCTTAGGGGGGGGAGAGGAAAAACTGTTTTTT

j_call: TRBJ2-7
d_call: NA
clone_size: NA
v_call: TRBV21-1
cdr3_aa: CASSKIYQAPYEQYF
cdr3_nt: TGTGCCAGCAGCAAAATATATCAGGCTCCCTACGAGCAGTACTTC

j_call: TRBJ1-4
d_call: TRBD1
clone_size: NA
v_call: TRBV30
cdr3_aa: CAWSAGTGYEKLFF
cdr3_nt: TGTGCCTGGAGCGCCGGGACAGGTTACGAAAAACTGTTTTTT

j_call: TRBJ1-6
d_call: NA
clone_size: NA
v_call: TRBV7-9
cdr3_aa: CASSFNDPFPGSPLHF
cdr3_nt: TGTGCCAGCAGCTTTAATGACCCCTTCCCGGGTTCACCCCTCCACTTT

j_call: TRBJ1-1
d_call: NA
clone_size: NA
v_call: TRBV2
cdr3_aa: CASREPGGPFTEAFF
cdr3_nt: TGTGCCAGCAGAGAGCCGGGAGGACCGTTCACTGAAGCTTTCTTT